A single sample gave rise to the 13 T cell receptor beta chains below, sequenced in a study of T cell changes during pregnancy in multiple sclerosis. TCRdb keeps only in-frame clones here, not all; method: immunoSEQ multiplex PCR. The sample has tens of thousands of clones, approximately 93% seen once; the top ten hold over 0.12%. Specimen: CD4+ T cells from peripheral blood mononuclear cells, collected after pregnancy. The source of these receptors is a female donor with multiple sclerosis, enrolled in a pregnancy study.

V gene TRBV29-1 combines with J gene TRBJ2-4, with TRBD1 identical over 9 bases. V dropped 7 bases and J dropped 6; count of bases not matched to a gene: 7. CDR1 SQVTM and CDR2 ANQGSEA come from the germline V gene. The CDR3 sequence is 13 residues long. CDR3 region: CSAGPGQGNIQYF. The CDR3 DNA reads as TGCAGCGCCGGACCGGGACAGGGAAACATTCAGTACTTC.

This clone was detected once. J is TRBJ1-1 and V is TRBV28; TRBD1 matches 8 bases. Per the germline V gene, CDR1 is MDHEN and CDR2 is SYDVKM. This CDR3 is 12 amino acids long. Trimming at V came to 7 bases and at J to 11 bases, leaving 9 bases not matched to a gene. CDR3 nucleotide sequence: TGTGCCAGCAAGTCGACAGGGGTGCGGGCTTTCTTT. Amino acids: CASKSTGVRAFF. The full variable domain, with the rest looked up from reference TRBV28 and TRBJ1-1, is DVKVTQSSRYLVKRTGEKVFLECVQDMDHENMFWYRQDPGLGLRLIYFSYDVKMKEKGDIPEGYSVSREKKERFSLILESASTNQTSMYLCASKSTGVRAFFGQGTRLTVV.

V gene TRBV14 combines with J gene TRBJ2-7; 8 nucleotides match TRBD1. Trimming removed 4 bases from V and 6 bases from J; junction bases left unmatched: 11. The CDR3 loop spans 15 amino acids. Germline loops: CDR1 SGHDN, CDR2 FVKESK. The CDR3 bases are TGTGCCAGCAGCCCCCTCCGGGACAGGAAGGTCGAGCAGTACTTC. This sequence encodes CASSPLRDRKVEQYF.

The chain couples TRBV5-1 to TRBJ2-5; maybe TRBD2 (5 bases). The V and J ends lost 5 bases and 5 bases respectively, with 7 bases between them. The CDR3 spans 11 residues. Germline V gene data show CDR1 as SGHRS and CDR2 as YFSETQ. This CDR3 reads CASRREETQYF. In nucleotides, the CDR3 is TGCGCCAGCAGAAGGGAGGAGACCCAGTACTTC.

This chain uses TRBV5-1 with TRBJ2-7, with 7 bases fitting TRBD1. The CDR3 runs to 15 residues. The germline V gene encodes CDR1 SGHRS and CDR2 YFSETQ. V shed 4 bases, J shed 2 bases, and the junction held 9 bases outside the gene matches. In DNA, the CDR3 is TGCGCCAGCAGCCCCCTAGGACAGGCAACCTACGAGCAGTACTTC. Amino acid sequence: CASSPLGQATYEQYF.

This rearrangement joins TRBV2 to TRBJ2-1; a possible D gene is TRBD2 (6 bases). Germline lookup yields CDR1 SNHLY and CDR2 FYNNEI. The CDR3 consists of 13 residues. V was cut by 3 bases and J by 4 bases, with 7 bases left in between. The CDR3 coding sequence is TGTGCCAGCAGTGATCGGGAGTACAATGAGCAGTTCTTC. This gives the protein CASSDREYNEQFF.

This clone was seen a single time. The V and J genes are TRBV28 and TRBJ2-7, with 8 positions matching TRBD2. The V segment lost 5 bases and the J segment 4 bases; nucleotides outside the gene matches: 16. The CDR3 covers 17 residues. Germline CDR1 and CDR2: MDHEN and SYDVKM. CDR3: CASSEGGLAGRRYEQYF. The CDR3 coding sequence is TGTGCCAGCAGTGAAGGGGGGCTAGCGGGTAGACGGTACGAGCAGTACTTC. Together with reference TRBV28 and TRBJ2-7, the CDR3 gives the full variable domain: DVKVTQSSRYLVKRTGEKVFLECVQDMDHENMFWYRQDPGLGLRLIYFSYDVKMKEKGDIPEGYSVSREKKERFSLILESASTNQTSMYLCASSEGGLAGRRYEQYFGPGTRLTVT.

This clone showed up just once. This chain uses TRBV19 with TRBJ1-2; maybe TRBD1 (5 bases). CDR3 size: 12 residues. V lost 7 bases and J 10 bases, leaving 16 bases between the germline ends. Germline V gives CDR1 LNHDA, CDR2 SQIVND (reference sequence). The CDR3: CASNPGASVYTF. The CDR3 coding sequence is TGTGCCAGTAATCCTGGGGCTAGTGTCTACACCTTC.

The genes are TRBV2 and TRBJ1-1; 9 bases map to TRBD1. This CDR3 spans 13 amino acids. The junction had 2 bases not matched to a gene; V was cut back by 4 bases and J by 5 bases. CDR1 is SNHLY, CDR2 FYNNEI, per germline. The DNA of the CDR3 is TGTGCCAGCAGTGTAGGACAGGGGACTGAAGCTTTCTTT. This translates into CASSVGQGTEAFF.

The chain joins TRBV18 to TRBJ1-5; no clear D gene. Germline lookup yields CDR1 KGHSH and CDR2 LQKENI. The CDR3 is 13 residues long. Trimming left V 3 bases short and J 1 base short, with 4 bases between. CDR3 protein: CASSPTSNQPQHF. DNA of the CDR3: TGTGCCAGCTCACCGACAAGCAATCAGCCCCAGCATTTT.

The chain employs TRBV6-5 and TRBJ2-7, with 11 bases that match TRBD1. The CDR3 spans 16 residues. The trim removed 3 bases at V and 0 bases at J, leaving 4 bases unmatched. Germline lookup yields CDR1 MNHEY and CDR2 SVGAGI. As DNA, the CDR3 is TGTGCCAGCAGTTATCTAGGACAGGGGGCCTCCTACGAGCAGTACTTC. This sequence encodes CASSYLGQGASYEQYF.

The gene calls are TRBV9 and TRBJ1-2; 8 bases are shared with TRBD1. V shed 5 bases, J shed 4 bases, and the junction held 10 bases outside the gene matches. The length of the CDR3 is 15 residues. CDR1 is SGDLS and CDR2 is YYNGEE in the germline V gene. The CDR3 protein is CASRAGQGGGYGYTF. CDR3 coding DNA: TGTGCCAGCAGAGCTGGACAGGGAGGAGGCTATGGCTACACCTTC.

The CDR3 here is CASRDWGQGGEKLFF. The CDR3, as DNA: TGTGCCAGCAGGGACTGGGGACAGGGGGGTGAAAAACTGTTTTTT. The V gene is TRBV28, the J gene TRBJ1-4, with 11 bases fitting TRBD1. V lost 6 bases to trimming and J lost 7 bases; unmatched junction nucleotides: 7. This CDR3 is 15 amino acids long. Germline V CDR1 and CDR2: MDHEN, SYDVKM.